This T cell receptor (beta chain) emerged from a study of cytomegalovirus exposure and HLA in healthy donors. Study as a whole: T cells numbering around 180 million yielded 90 million to 140 million unique TCR beta sequences in an earlier analysis.

The V gene end was trimmed by 3 bases and the J gene end by 0 bases; junction bases not matched to a gene: 4. The CDR3 is 16 residues long. Germline CDR1 SGHVS, CDR2 FNYEAQ. A word on this clone: Its matching antigen is unknown.

Study-level findings and limits: It was reportedly the case that the classifier diagnosed cytomegalovirus status with high specificity and sensitivity. Later genetic work tied a missense DCLRE1C variant to beta-chain V and J trimming. One later analysis reportedly identified an Asian-associated ancestry cluster that showed fewer N-insertions than the approximately 700-donor mean.

Primers for the PCR totalled 60 Vbeta and 13 Jbeta. TCRdb's table, derived via immunoSEQ multiplex PCR, lists solely in-frame clones and lacks some. The sample shows approximately 130,000 clones, about 71% of them seen only once. The origin of this receptor is a woman aged 55-69 years in good health and CMV-seropositive. Sequencing was performed on PBMCs. The chain employs TRBV7-6 and TRBJ2-3; 9 bases line up with TRBD1. In nucleotides, the CDR3 is TGTGCCAGCAGCTTTCCGGGACAGGGAAGCACAGATACGCAGTATTTT. The encoded protein is CASSFPGQGSTDTQYF.